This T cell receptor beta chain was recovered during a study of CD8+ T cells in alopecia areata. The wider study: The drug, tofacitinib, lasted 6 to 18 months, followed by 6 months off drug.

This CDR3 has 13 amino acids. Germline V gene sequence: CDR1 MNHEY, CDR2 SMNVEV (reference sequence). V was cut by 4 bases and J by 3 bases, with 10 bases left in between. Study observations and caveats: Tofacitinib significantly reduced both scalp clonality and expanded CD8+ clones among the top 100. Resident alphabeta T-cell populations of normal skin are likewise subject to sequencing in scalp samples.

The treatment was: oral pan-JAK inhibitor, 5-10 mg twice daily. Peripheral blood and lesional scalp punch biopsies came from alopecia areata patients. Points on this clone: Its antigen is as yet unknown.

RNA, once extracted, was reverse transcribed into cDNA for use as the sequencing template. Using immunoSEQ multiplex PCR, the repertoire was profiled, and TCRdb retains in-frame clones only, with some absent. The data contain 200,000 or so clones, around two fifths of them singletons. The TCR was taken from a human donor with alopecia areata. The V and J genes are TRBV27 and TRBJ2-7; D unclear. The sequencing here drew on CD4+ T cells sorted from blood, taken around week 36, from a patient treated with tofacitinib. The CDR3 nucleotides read TGTGCCAGCAGTTCCCTCTCCGGCTACGAGCAGTACTTC. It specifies CASSSLSGYEQYF.